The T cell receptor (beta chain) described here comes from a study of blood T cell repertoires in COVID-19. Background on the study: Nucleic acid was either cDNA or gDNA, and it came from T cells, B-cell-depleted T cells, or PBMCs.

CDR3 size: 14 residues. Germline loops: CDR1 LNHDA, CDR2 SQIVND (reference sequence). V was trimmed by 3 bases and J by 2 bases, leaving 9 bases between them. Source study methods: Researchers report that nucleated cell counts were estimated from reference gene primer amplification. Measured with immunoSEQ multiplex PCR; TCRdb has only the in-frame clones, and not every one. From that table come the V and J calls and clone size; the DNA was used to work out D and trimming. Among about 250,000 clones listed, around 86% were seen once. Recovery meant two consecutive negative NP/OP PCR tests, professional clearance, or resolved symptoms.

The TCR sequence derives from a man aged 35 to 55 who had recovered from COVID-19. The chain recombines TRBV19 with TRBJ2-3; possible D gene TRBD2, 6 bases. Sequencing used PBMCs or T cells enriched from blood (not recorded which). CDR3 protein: CASSMGGDTDTQYF. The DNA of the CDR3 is TGTGCCAGTAGTATGGGCGGGGACACAGATACGCAGTATTTT.